This record covers a single TCR beta chain. Its antigen is unknown. The table came from immunoSEQ multiplex PCR; TCRdb's copy has only in-frame clones and leaves some out. Found here are fewer than 80,000 clones, 70% to 85% of them singletons; the top ten hold about 1.6%. This sample stems from a study of vaccination effects on CD4 cells after COVID-19. Whole-study results and caveats: Few convalescent patients and no early post-infection timepoints were included in the study. Vaccine-induced clones in healthy vaccinees cross-reacted with common cold coronaviruses in only 1 of 255 cases. Marked clonal contraction of infection- and vaccine-induced clones was seen late after vaccination.

Viral peptide pools were used in the ViraFEST assay to expand antigen-specific CD4+ T cells, and sequencing came afterward. Researchers isolated CD4+ T cells once approximately 10 days of culture had elapsed. Participants completed two doses of the BNT162b2 or mRNA-1273 vaccine. Sequenced material: CD4+ T cells from PBMCs cultured with HCoV-229E spike peptides, taken after COVID-19 vaccination. The receptor was isolated from a human donor who received a COVID-19 vaccine.

CDR3 protein: CASSQGPSGGRDTQYF. The DNA of the CDR3 is TGTGCCAGCAGCCAAGGTCCTAGCGGGGGGAGAGATACGCAGTATTTT. The chain joins TRBV3-1 (or the pseudogene TRBV3-2) to TRBJ2-3, with 11 bases fitting TRBD2. The germline CDR1 and CDR2 sequences are LGHDT and YNNKEL (reference sequence). CDR3 length equals 16 residues. V lost 1 base, J lost 5 bases, and 5 bases stayed unmatched.